This TCR beta chain was obtained from a study of blood T cell repertoires in COVID-19. Study-level information: T cells, B-cell-depleted T cells, or PBMCs supplied cDNA or gDNA.

Seattle participants joined during active infection and were tracked over time. Germline V gene sequence: CDR1 SGHNT, CDR2 YYREEE (reference sequence). V dropped 5 bases and J dropped 4; count of bases not matched to a gene: 11. The CDR3 sequence is 16 residues long. Per the study methods: Amplified reference gene primers provided the basis for estimating nucleated cell counts. The data were produced by immunoSEQ multiplex PCR, yet TCRdb's version contains in-frame clones alone and is incomplete. Clonal size and the V and J genes are those of that table, whereas D and trimming came from the DNA. Found here are about 200,000 clones, roughly 80% of them singletons; the top ten hold less than 9.5%.

The V call is TRBV5-4, the J call TRBJ2-2; 7 nucleotides agree with TRBD2. The source is a woman aged 55-70 years with COVID-19, enrolled during active disease. Sequencing was done on a sample of peripheral blood. For the CDR3, the DNA is TGTGCCAGCAGTGAACGGACTAGTTGGAGCACCGGGGAGCTGTTTTTT. It codes for CASSERTSWSTGELFF.